The source of this T cell receptor (beta chain) is a study of T cell changes during pregnancy in multiple sclerosis. Profiled with immunoSEQ multiplex PCR; TCRdb holds only in-frame clones, not every one. This repertoire shows 40,000 to 50,000 clones, 94% found once; its top ten account for roughly 8.7%. The CDR3 consists of 15 residues. The ends lost 5 bases at V and 2 bases at J; junction bases unmatched: 8. Germline CDR1 is LNHDA and CDR2 is SQIVND (reference sequence). This specimen was CD8+ T cells from peripheral blood mononuclear cells, taken in the third trimester of pregnancy. The receptor was derived from a female donor with multiple sclerosis, enrolled in a pregnancy study. The chain couples TRBV19 to TRBJ1-2; 7 nucleotides match TRBD1. CDR3 in DNA: TGTGCCAGTAGTGAACTGACAGGGCTGAACTATGGCTACACCTTC. Its protein product is CASSELTGLNYGYTF.